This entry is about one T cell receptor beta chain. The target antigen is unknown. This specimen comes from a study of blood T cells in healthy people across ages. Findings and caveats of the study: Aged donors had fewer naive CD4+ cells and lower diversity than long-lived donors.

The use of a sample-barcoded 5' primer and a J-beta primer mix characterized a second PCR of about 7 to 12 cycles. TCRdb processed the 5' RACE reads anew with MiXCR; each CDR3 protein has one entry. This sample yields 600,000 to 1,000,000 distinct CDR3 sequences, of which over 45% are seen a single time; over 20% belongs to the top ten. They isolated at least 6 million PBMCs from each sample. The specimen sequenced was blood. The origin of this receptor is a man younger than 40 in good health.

The DNA for the CDR3 is TGTGCCAGCAGCCAAGGAAAGGGGTTTAACTATGGCTACACCTTC. It specifies CASSQGKGFNYGYTF. V and J are TRBV14 and TRBJ1-2; a weak D match, TRBD1 (5 bases). CDR3 length: 15 amino acids. Germline V gene data show CDR1 as SGHDN and CDR2 as FVKESK. V was pared by 1 base and J by 1 base, with 10 bases between.